The clone carrying this T cell receptor (beta chain) was detected ten times or more. Its antigen is still unknown. The V gene's germline CDR1 is SGHNT and CDR2 YENEEA. The V end lost 3 bases, the J end lost 1 base, and 12 bases lay between the germline ends. CDR3 length: 15 residues. These data originate in a study of regulatory T cells in long-lasting Graves disease. About the research overall: Patients with persistent Graves' disease had over 5 years of antithyroid drugs and persistent TSH receptor antibodies. Study-wide results and limits: It was in persistent disease that TRBV28, TRBJ1-2 and TRBJ2-5 were favored. For persistent Graves' patients, TCR diversity was lower than for newly diagnosed ones.

Library construction for TCR beta used iRepertoire HTBI primers and Arm-PCR of CDR3 regions. TCRdb re-derived calls from the multiplex PCR reads in MiXCR, one entry per CDR3 protein. The sample consists of 300,000 or so distinct CDR3 sequences, around 20% of them appearing once. Noted time point: persistent/refractory GD, antithyroid drugs over 5 years with positive TRAb. RNA extracted from PBMCs served as the sequencing template. The patient group derived from an endocrinology department in Xi'an, China. This TCR derives from a female donor with Graves disease. This chain joins TRBV11-3 and TRBJ2-5; the D gene is possibly TRBD1 (5 bases). The source was peripheral blood mononuclear cells (PBMCs), collected when the disease was refractory, from a patient treated with antithyroid drugs. The CDR3 bases are TGTGCCAGCAGCTTGGGTCAGGGTTTCCAAGAGACCCAGTACTTC. Amino acids: CASSLGQGFQETQYF.